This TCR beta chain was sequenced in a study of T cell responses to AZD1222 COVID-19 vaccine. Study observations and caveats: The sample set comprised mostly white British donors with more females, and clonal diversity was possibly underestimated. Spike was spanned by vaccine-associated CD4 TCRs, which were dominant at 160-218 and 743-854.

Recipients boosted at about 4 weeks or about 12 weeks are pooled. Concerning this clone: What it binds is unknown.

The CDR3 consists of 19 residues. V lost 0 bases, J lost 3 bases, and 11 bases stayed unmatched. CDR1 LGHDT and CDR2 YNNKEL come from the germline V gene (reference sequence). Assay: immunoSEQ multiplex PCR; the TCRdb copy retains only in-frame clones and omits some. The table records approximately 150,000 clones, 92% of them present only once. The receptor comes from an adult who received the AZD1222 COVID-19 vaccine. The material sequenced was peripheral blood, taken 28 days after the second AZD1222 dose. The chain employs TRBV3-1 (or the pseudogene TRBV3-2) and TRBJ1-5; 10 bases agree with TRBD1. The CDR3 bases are TGTGCCAGCAGCCAAGAGTTTGTGGACAGGGGGGCCCTCAATCAGCCCCAGCATTTT. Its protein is CASSQEFVDRGALNQPQHF.